This T cell receptor (beta chain) was recorded in a study of T cells in Graves' hyperthyroidism and ophthalmopathy. CDR1 is MGHRA, CDR2 YSYEKL, per germline. The CDR3 has 15 amino acids. RNA transcripts yielded amplified TCR beta CDR3 regions. First-round RT-PCR targeting the TCR CDR3 was performed with the HTBI primer set. Each CDR3 protein is one row after TCRdb ran MiXCR on the multiplex PCR reads. In the table there are around 300,000 distinct CDR3 sequences, approximately 21% of which are singletons. Ophthalmopathy patients had Clinical Activity Score at least 3, NOSPECS grade at least 4, duration under 3 months. Comments on this clonotype: One junction end disagrees with the germline gene, perhaps due to a read error.

This chain connects TRBV4-1 to TRBJ2-7; D possibly corresponds to TRBD2 (5 bases). The origin of this receptor is a man aged 25 to 40 with Graves' ophthalmopathy. The sample comprised blood. Here the CDR3 DNA reads TGCGCCGGCAGCCAAGATGACTACACCCGGAGCGAGCAGTACTTC. Encoded protein: CAGSQDDYTRSEQYF.